Listed below are T cell receptor beta chains from one sample, sequenced in a study of T cells after yellow fever vaccination. TCRdb reprocessed the 5' RACE reads with MiXCR, giving one entry per CDR3 protein. This table has fewer than 500,000 distinct CDR3 sequences, under 20% appearing once. The starting material was PBMCs, obtained before the yellow fever booster vaccination. The receptors shown here come from a man between 18 and 29 years old who received the YFV17D yellow fever vaccine. CDR3s include the opening cysteine and the closing phenylalanine or tryptophan. D genes are given only for firm matches. Expanded clones get a size class; other rows say once, few or many, or leave the size out.

>NA|TRBJ1-1|TRBV7-3|few
CASSLWAGTTEAFF
TGTGCCAGCAGCTTATGGGCAGGGACCACTGAAGCTTTCTTT
>NA|TRBJ1-2|TRBV27|NA
CASSFLGANYGHTF
TGTGCCAGCAGCTTCCTCGGGGCTAACTATGGCCACACCTTC
>NA|TRBJ2-2|TRBV20-1|NA
CSAYVPSRTGELFF
TGCAGTGCTTACGTCCCCAGCCGCACCGGGGAGCTGTTTTTT
>NA|TRBJ2-3|TRBV7-2|NA
CASSLAWSETQYF
TGTGCCAGCAGCTTAGCGTGGTCAGAGACGCAGTATTTT
>TRBD1|TRBJ2-7|TRBV4-3|NA
CASSQTGQYEQYF
TGCGCCAGCAGCCAAACGGGACAGTACGAGCAGTACTTC
>NA|TRBJ2-7|TRBV7-2|NA
CASSSGSAAGYRYF
TGTGCCAGCAGCTCCGGGTCGGCGGCGGGCTATAGGTACTTC
>NA|TRBJ1-4|TRBV20-1|NA
CSARCPGPGDEKLFF
TGCAGTGCTAGATGTCCGGGCCCAGGGGATGAAAAACTGTTTTTT
>NA|TRBJ1-3|TRBV20-1|few
CSARVSYTSGNTIYF
TGCAGTGCTAGAGTCAGTTACACTTCTGGAAACACCATATATTTT
>TRBD2|TRBJ2-5|TRBV6-1|NA
CASSERRTTSGLETQYF
TGTGCCAGCAGTGAAAGGAGGACTACTAGCGGGTTGGAGACCCAGTACTTC
>NA|TRBJ1-4|TRBV2|few
CASIRGNGEKLFF
TGTGCCAGCATCCGGGGGAACGGTGAAAAACTGTTTTTT
>NA|TRBJ2-7|TRBV20-1|NA
CSARGWEGYEQYF
TGCAGTGCTCGTGGTTGGGAAGGGTACGAGCAGTACTTC
>NA|TRBJ2-3|TRBV2|NA
CASRRPGPDTQYF
TGTGCCAGCAGACGGCCGGGGCCAGATACGCAGTATTTT
>TRBD2|TRBJ2-5|TRBV6-5|few
CASTPGGKETQYF
TGTGCCAGCACCCCGGGAGGGAAGGAGACCCAGTACTTC
>NA|TRBJ2-3|TRBV7-2|NA
CASSIWTTDTQYF
TGTGCCAGCAGCATATGGACCACAGATACGCAGTATTTT
>NA|TRBJ1-3|TRBV7-2|few
CASSLPHSSSGNTIYF
TGTGCCAGCAGCTTACCGCACAGTAGCTCTGGAAACACCATATATTTT
>TRBD1|TRBJ2-7|TRBV5-1|NA
CASTLQGAISEQYF
TGCGCCAGCACCCTACAGGGGGCGATTAGCGAGCAGTACTTC
>NA|TRBJ2-6|TRBV6-5|few
CASSYSSGQWPGANVLTF
TGTGCCAGCAGTTACTCGTCGGGGCAGTGGCCGGGGGCCAACGTCCTGACTTTC
>TRBD2|TRBJ2-3|TRBV20-1|few
CSARGTSGTDTQYF
TGCAGTGCTAGAGGGACTAGCGGTACAGATACGCAGTATTTT
>NA|TRBJ1-2|TRBV7-2|NA
CASSLGAWGGIGYTF
TGTGCCAGCAGCCTAGGGGCATGGGGGGGTATCGGCTACACCTTC
>NA|TRBJ2-7|TRBV7-8|NA
CASSFAVREQYF
TGTGCCAGCAGCTTTGCTGTCCGCGAGCAGTACTTC
>TRBD2|TRBJ2-3|TRBV5-4|NA
CASRPAGGPSDTQYF
TGTGCCAGCAGACCTGCGGGGGGGCCTTCAGATACGCAGTATTTT
>NA|TRBJ2-1|TRBV7-2|NA
CASSLVRGEQFF
TGTGCCAGCAGCTTAGTTCGGGGGGAGCAGTTCTTC
>NA|TRBJ2-1|TRBV6-2/TRBV6-3|few
CASSFSGDNEQFF
TGTGCCAGCAGTTTTTCCGGGGACAATGAGCAGTTCTTC
>NA|TRBJ2-3|TRBV12-3/TRBV12-4|NA
CASSPGFDPDTQYF
TGTGCCAGCAGTCCGGGCTTCGACCCCGATACGCAGTATTTT
>NA|TRBJ2-1|TRBV9|NA
CASSTLDPPTYNEQFF
TGTGCCAGCAGCACCCTCGACCCCCCGACCTACAATGAGCAGTTCTTC
>NA|TRBJ2-7|TRBV6-5|NA
CASSYLHEQYF
TGTGCCAGCAGTTACTTACACGAGCAGTACTTC
>NA|TRBJ1-1|TRBV12-3/TRBV12-4|few
CASSLWADKAFF
TGTGCCAGCAGTTTATGGGCAGACAAAGCTTTCTTT
>NA|TRBJ2-3|TRBV12-3/TRBV12-4|NA
CASSFFGVGDDSDF
TGTGCCAGCAGTTTTTTTGGGGTAGGGGATGATTCGGATTTT
>NA|TRBJ2-5|TRBV5-6|few
CASSLVAAETQYF
TGTGCCAGCAGCTTGGTCGCGGCAGAGACCCAGTACTTC
>TRBD2|TRBJ2-3|TRBV5-1|NA
CASSLGAGGDTQYF
TGCGCCAGCAGCTTGGGAGCGGGGGGAGATACGCAGTATTTT
>NA|TRBJ2-2|TRBV6-5|NA
CASRTGYAGELFF
TGTGCCAGTCGAACAGGTTACGCCGGGGAGCTGTTTTTT
>NA|TRBJ2-3|TRBV29-1|NA
CSVAGYRVRSTDTQYF
TGCAGCGTTGCCGGTTACAGGGTACGAAGCACAGATACGCAGTATTTT
>NA|TRBJ2-6|TRBV24-1|NA
CATSDGPARWAARGGANVLTF
TGTGCCACCAGTGATGGGCCGGCCCGTTGGGCAGCGAGAGGCGGGGCCAACGTCCTGACTTTC
>NA|TRBJ2-2|TRBV25-1|many
CASSGNRDNTGELFF
TGTGCCAGCAGTGGAAACAGGGACAACACCGGGGAGCTGTTTTTT
>TRBD2|TRBJ2-5|TRBV7-3|few
CASRPGTSGAETQYF
TGTGCCAGCCGACCCGGGACTAGCGGGGCAGAGACCCAGTACTTC
>TRBD1|TRBJ2-1|TRBV5-1|NA
CASSTTGQGYNEQFF
TGCGCCAGCAGCACCACGGGACAGGGATACAATGAGCAGTTCTTC
>TRBD2|TRBJ2-3|TRBV7-2|NA
CASSSVRGGTDTQYF
TGTGCCAGCAGTTCTGTCCGGGGGGGCACAGATACGCAGTATTTT
>TRBD1|TRBJ1-3|TRBV18|NA
CASSQQGSSGNTIYF
TGTGCCAGCTCACAACAGGGGAGCTCTGGAAACACCATATATTTT
>NA|TRBJ2-2|TRBV24-1|many
CATSDPNTGELFF
TGTGCCACCAGTGATCCGAACACCGGGGAGCTGTTTTTT
>TRBD1|TRBJ2-7|TRBV5-1|many
CASSRRTGQYSYEQYF
TGCGCCAGCAGCCGGAGGACAGGGCAATACTCCTACGAGCAGTACTTC
>NA|TRBJ1-5|TRBV30|NA
CAWNGDSNQPQHF
TGTGCCTGGAACGGTGATAGCAATCAGCCCCAGCATTTT
>TRBD2|TRBJ2-2|TRBV20-1|many
CSAPSLAGLPGELFF
TGCAGTGCTCCCTCACTAGCGGGGCTACCCGGGGAGCTGTTTTTT
>TRBD1|TRBJ1-3|TRBV7-2|NA
CASSLAGQGAGNTIYF
TGTGCCAGCAGCTTAGCGGGACAGGGGGCTGGAAACACCATATATTTT